The 26 T cell receptor beta chains in this list originate from one sample, sequenced in a study of Ad26.COV2.S vaccination and SARS-CoV-2 variants. Data came from immunoSEQ multiplex PCR; TCRdb stores just in-frame clones and leaves some out. Among approximately 340,000 clones, around 83% were seen once, and the ten largest hold 3.3%. Treatment specified: about 20 received Ad26.COV2.S at low or high dose, single or two shots; about 5 received placebo; per-sample allocation not given. On day 63 after the first injection, vaccine and placebo recipients gave samples. Specimen: peripheral blood, collected in a trial of Ad26.COV2.S vaccine versus placebo. These receptors were taken from a person between 18 and 59 years old who received the Ad26.COV2.S COVID-19 vaccine or a placebo.

This clone occurred once. The chain has TRBV19 and TRBJ2-7, with D unclear. CDR3 length: 13 amino acids. Between the trimmed V and J ends, which lost 5 bases and 1 base, there was a span of 9 bases. Per the germline V gene, CDR1 is LNHDA and CDR2 is SQIVND (reference sequence). The CDR3 reads CASSVDTSYEQYF. The DNA of the CDR3 is TGTGCCAGTAGTGTTGACACGTCCTACGAGCAGTACTTC.

This chain uses TRBV5-6 with TRBJ2-5; no clear D. Germline V lookup: CDR1 SGHDT, CDR2 YYEEEE. V was shortened by 0 bases and J by 5 bases, with 5 bases between the two germline ends. The CDR3 contains 12 residues. The CDR3, as DNA: TGTGCCAGCAGCTTGGCTTATGAGACCCAGTACTTC. This sequence encodes CASSLAYETQYF.

V gene TRBV11-2 combines with J gene TRBJ2-5; 8 bases map to TRBD2. CDR3 length: 16 residues. Germline lookup yields CDR1 SGHAT and CDR2 FQNNGV. V gave up 7 bases and J gave up 2 bases; unmatched junction bases: 12. This CDR3 reads CASTFSGGLRQETQYF. In DNA form, the CDR3 reads TGTGCCAGCACCTTTTCGGGGGGGCTACGACAAGAGACCCAGTACTTC.

The chain joins TRBV27 to TRBJ2-1, with D possibly being TRBD2 (5 bases). V lost 5 bases and J 4 bases, leaving 18 bases between the germline ends. CDR1 MNHEY and CDR2 SMNVEV come from the germline V gene (reference sequence). The CDR3 sequence is 16 residues long. CDR3 sequence reads: CASSPTRGWGYNEQFF. CDR3 DNA: TGTGCCAGCAGTCCGACCCGGGGTTGGGGATACAATGAGCAGTTCTTC.

The chain is built from TRBV12-5 and TRBJ2-1; unclear D gene. The CDR3 is 13 amino acids. Germline assignment: CDR1 LGHNT and CDR2 FRNRAP. Trimming stripped 1 base from V and 12 bases from J, with 13 bases between. The CDR3 region is CASGLATDGAQFF. CDR3 in DNA: TGTGCTAGTGGTTTGGCGACCGACGGTGCGCAGTTCTTC. Combining the CDR3 with reference TRBV12-5 and TRBJ2-1 gives the whole variable domain DARVTQTPRHKVTEMGQEVTMRCQPILGHNTVFWYRQTMMQGLELLAYFRNRAPLDDSGMPKDRFSAEMPDATLATLKIQPSEPRDSAVYFCASGLATDGAQFFGPGTRLTVL.

This clone was detected only a few times. The V call is TRBV2, the J call TRBJ2-1, with 8 bases fitting TRBD2. Germline V gives CDR1 SNHLY, CDR2 FYNNEI. V gave up 8 bases and J gave up 10 bases; unmatched junction bases: 10. CDR3 length equals 13 residues. The CDR3 nucleotides read TGTGCCAGCGCCCTGACTAGCGTCGAGGAGCAGTTCTTC. Translation: CASALTSVEEQFF.

J is TRBJ1-3 and V is TRBV6-6; D is undetermined. Trimming cost V 0 bases and J 7 bases, with 4 bases left between them. The CDR3 consists of 12 residues. Germline V lookup: CDR1 MNHNY, CDR2 SVGAGI (reference sequence). CDR3 in DNA: TGTGCCAGCAGTTACTCGGTCAACACCATATATTTT. Its translation: CASSYSVNTIYF.

This sequence joins TRBV24-1 and TRBJ2-1; 9 positions agree with TRBD1. CDR1 is KGHDR and CDR2 is SFDVKD in the germline V gene. Germline trimming cut 3 bases from V and 4 bases from J; bases unmatched to any gene: 9. CDR3 length: 17 residues. CDR3 sequence reads: CATSDGNRDREYNEQFF. The DNA of the CDR3 is TGTGCCACCAGTGATGGAAACCGGGACAGGGAGTACAATGAGCAGTTCTTC.

V and J are TRBV18 and TRBJ1-2, with D maybe TRBD1 (5 bases). This CDR3 is 16 amino acids long. Germline CDR1 KGHSH, CDR2 LQKENI. V was cut by 2 bases and J by 5 bases, with 18 bases left in between. For the CDR3, the DNA is TGTGCCAGCTCACCAGGCGGGGGTCGTGCCGATTATGGCTACACCTTC. This codes for CASSPGGGRADYGYTF. Looking up the rest from reference TRBV18 and TRBJ1-2 gives the full variable domain: NAGVMQNPRHLVRRRGQEARLRCSPMKGHSHVYWYRQLPEEGLKFMVYLQKENIIDESGMPKERFSAEFPKEGPSILRIQQVVRGDSAAYFCASSPGGGRADYGYTFGSGTRLTVV.

This chain connects TRBV7-9 to TRBJ1-4; a weak D match, TRBD1 (5 bases). The CDR3 runs to 15 residues. Germline assignment: CDR1 SEHNR and CDR2 FQNEAQ (reference sequence). V lost 1 base and J lost 8, with 14 bases in between. The DNA of the CDR3 is TGTGCCAGCAGCTTAGGGGGCGTGGAACGGGAAAAACTGTTTTTT. It encodes CASSLGGVEREKLFF.

The chain joins TRBV3-1 (or the pseudogene TRBV3-2) to TRBJ2-1, with D perhaps TRBD1 (6 bases). The CDR3 is 14 residues long. Trimming removed 8 bases from V and 5 bases from J, with 16 bases in between. Germline V gives CDR1 LGHDT, CDR2 YNNKEL (reference sequence). CDR3 DNA: TGTGCCAGCTCCTATTTCGACAGGAACAATGAGCAGTTCTTC. Protein: CASSYFDRNNEQFF.

V gene TRBV5-1 combines with J gene TRBJ1-6, with 7 bases that match TRBD1. The germline gives CDR1 SGHRS, CDR2 YFSETQ. The junction had 8 bases not matched to a gene; V was cut back by 4 bases and J by 10 bases. The CDR3 extends over 14 amino acids. CDR3 DNA: TGCGCCAGCAGCATGACAGGGTATTTCTCACCCCTCCACTTT. Translating gives CASSMTGYFSPLHF.

The V and J genes are TRBV30 and TRBJ1-6; possible D gene TRBD1, 5 bases. Germline lookup yields CDR1 GTSNPN and CDR2 SVGIG (reference sequence). CDR3 length: 16 residues. V was cut by 4 bases and J by 6 bases, with 19 bases left in between. CDR3 protein: CAWNPEGSSLNSPLHF. CDR3 sequence (DNA): TGTGCCTGGAACCCGGAGGGGTCTAGTCTTAATTCACCCCTCCACTTT.

The chain has TRBV18 and TRBJ2-3, with 7 positions matching TRBD2. The V and J ends lost 1 base and 7 bases, in that order; junction bases with no gene match: 11. In germline, CDR1 is KGHSH, CDR2 LQKENI. The CDR3 has 16 amino acids. The CDR3 bases are TGTGCCAGCTCACCACAGAGTACGGGAGGCCCAAATACGCAGTATTTT. Protein sequence: CASSPQSTGGPNTQYF.

The rearrangement uses TRBV27 and TRBJ1-2; no reliable D call. CDR1 is MNHEY and CDR2 is SMNVEV in the germline V gene (reference sequence). Deletions cut 3 bases from V and 0 bases from J, with 8 bases between. This CDR3 spans 14 amino acids. CDR3 protein: CASSFGGANYGYTF. CDR3 DNA sequence: TGTGCCAGCAGTTTCGGCGGTGCTAACTATGGCTACACCTTC.

V usage is TRBV15 and J usage is TRBJ1-1; 7 bases agree with TRBD1. The junction had 9 bases not matched to a gene; V was cut back by 3 bases and J by 2 bases. Per germline, CDR1 LNHNV and CDR2 YYDKDF (reference sequence). This CDR3 comprises 16 residues. This chain's CDR3 is CATSRDPRTGNTEAFF. DNA for the CDR3: TGTGCCACCAGCAGGGACCCTAGGACAGGCAACACTGAAGCTTTCTTT.

The J gene is TRBJ2-7, the V gene TRBV3-1 (or the pseudogene TRBV3-2); D unresolved. Germline CDR1 and CDR2: LGHDT and YNNKEL (reference sequence). V was clipped by 8 bases and J by 0 bases, with 8 bases between them. The CDR3 runs to 12 residues. CDR3 in amino acids: CASSAGSYEQYF. For the CDR3, the DNA is TGTGCCAGCTCCGCCGGCTCCTACGAGCAGTACTTC.

The sample holds a few counts of this clone. The chain carries TRBV2 and TRBJ2-1; 7 bases fit TRBD1. The V segment lost 5 bases and the J segment 12 bases; nucleotides outside the gene matches: 10. CDR1 SNHLY and CDR2 FYNNEI come from the germline V gene. The CDR3 covers 13 residues. The DNA of the CDR3 is TGTGCCAGCAGTCCGCGACAGGGTCGGGGGCAGTTCTTC. It translates to CASSPRQGRGQFF.

This chain links TRBV10-2 with TRBJ1-1; 8 bases map to TRBD1. J lost 8 bases, V lost 8 bases, and 4 bases had no gene match. CDR1 is WSHSY, CDR2 SAAADI, per germline. The CDR3 totals 11 residues. CDR3 nucleotide sequence: TGCGCCAGCGTGTGGGACAGGGAAGCTTTCTTT. As protein: CASVWDREAFF.

The V call is TRBV19, the J call TRBJ1-5; 7 positions match TRBD1. The ends lost 2 bases at V and 6 bases at J; junction bases unmatched: 4. The CDR3 is 14 amino acids. Germline V lookup: CDR1 LNHDA, CDR2 SQIVND (reference sequence). CDR3 DNA sequence: TGTGCCAGTAGTATACAAGGGGGCGGTCAGCCCCAGCATTTT. Translation gives CASSIQGGGQPQHF.

The gene calls are TRBV5-4 and TRBJ2-5, with TRBD1 matching over 9 bases. CDR3 size: 17 residues. Germline V lookup: CDR1 SGHNT, CDR2 YYREEE (reference sequence). Germline trimming cut 3 bases from V and 3 bases from J; bases unmatched to any gene: 12. The CDR3 loop is CASSSLPYRGREETQYF. The CDR3 DNA follows: TGTGCCAGCAGCTCTCTCCCTTACAGGGGGCGCGAAGAGACCCAGTACTTC.

J is TRBJ2-1 and V is TRBV7-9; D not certain. V was pared by 0 bases and J by 5 bases, with 8 bases between. The length of the CDR3 is 14 residues. Germline V CDR1 and CDR2: SEHNR, FQNEAQ (reference sequence). This CDR3 reads CASSLALTNNEQFF. CDR3 DNA: TGTGCCAGCAGCTTAGCGCTAACCAACAATGAGCAGTTCTTC.

A single count supports this clone. The V and J genes are TRBV5-6 and TRBJ2-7; perhaps TRBD1 as D (6 bases). Per germline, CDR1 SGHDT and CDR2 YYEEEE. There are 16 residues in the CDR3. V gave up 4 bases and J gave up 2 bases, with 19 bases separating them. The DNA of the CDR3 is TGTGCCAGCAGCCCCTTCGCCCGGACAGCCACCTACGAGCAGTACTTC. Its protein product is CASSPFARTATYEQYF.

About this clone: The same CDR3 arises from other DNA sequences in this sample as well. The chain employs TRBV9 and TRBJ2-5, with D tentatively TRBD2 (5 bases). In germline, CDR1 is SGDLS, CDR2 YYNGEE. The CDR3 contains 12 residues. Trimming left V 0 bases short and J 5 bases short, with 5 bases between. The CDR3 reads CASSVGGETQYF. CDR3 DNA: TGTGCCAGCAGCGTAGGAGGGGAGACCCAGTACTTC.

As concerns this clone: One junction end does not reproduce the germline sequence, and a read error may be involved. The chain has TRBV13 and TRBJ2-7; D possibly corresponds to TRBD1 (6 bases). CDR1 is PRHDT, CDR2 FYEKMQ, per germline (reference sequence). The CDR3 is made up of 18 amino acids. The CDR3 reads CASSLGRSRDIGPYEQYF. As DNA, the CDR3 is TGTGCCAGCAGCCTAGGACGCTCCCGGGACATCGGTCCCTACGAGCAGTACTTC.

The J gene is TRBJ2-7, the V gene TRBV6-5, with TRBD1 identical over 7 bases. The CDR3 is 12 amino acids. Germline V gene sequence: CDR1 MNHEY, CDR2 SVGAGI. V was clipped by 7 bases and J by 5 bases; unmatched bases: 5. In DNA form, the CDR3 reads TGTGCCAGCACCACAGGGGCTCACGAGCAGTACTTC. Translated, it gives CASTTGAHEQYF.